Here is one T cell receptor beta chain with its context. Its matching antigen is unknown. PCR used 60 Vbeta primers and 13 Jbeta primers. Here immunoSEQ multiplex PCR was the method, and the copy in TCRdb shows in-frame clones only, minus some. The sample shows fewer than 110,000 clones, 70% to 80% of them seen only once. The data were obtained in a study of cytomegalovirus exposure and HLA in healthy donors. CDR1 is SGHTA and CDR2 is FQGNSA in the germline V gene. The CDR3 extends over 16 amino acids. The V end lost 5 bases, the J end lost 5 bases, and 16 bases lay between the germline ends. Whole-study findings and limits: An apparent linkage of common viral pathogens to several of the most significant clusters emerged in a later analysis.

The J gene is TRBJ1-6, the V gene TRBV7-2, with D perhaps matching TRBD1 (5 bases). This clonotype was obtained from a man aged 18 to 35 in good health and CMV-seronegative. The sample was PBMCs. The CDR3 loop reads CASSLRGRAHNSPLHF. For the CDR3, the DNA is TGTGCCAGCAGCCTCCGGGGGAGGGCTCATAATTCACCCCTCCACTTT.